The rows below give T cell receptor beta chains drawn from one sample of a study of shared clonotypes between healthy human individuals. Using immunoSEQ multiplex PCR, the repertoire was profiled, and TCRdb retains in-frame clones only, with some absent. The profile covers 2.5 million or so clones, with roughly nine tenths appearing a single time and over 0.12% taken by the ten largest. The sample comprised naive CD4+ T cells sorted from blood. These receptors came from a man aged 18 to 29 in good health. Each CDR3 is given with its conserved first and last residue. A D gene is named only where the DNA matches it firmly. Some rows have no size entry. The others give once, few or many, or a class for an expanded clone.

j_gene	v_gene	d_gene	abundance	CDR3aa	CDR3nt
TRBJ2-1	TRBV18	NA	NA	CASSPRVSGDNEQFF	TGTGCCAGCTCACCAAGGGTTAGCGGTGACAATGAGCAGTTCTTC
TRBJ1-1	TRBV5-1	NA	NA	CASSWTQGGEAFF	TGCGCCAGCAGCTGGACACAGGGTGGAGAAGCTTTCTTT
TRBJ1-6	TRBV28	NA	few	CASSFGDWALHF	TGTGCCAGCAGTTTTGGGGATTGGGCCCTCCACTTT
TRBJ1-4	TRBV28	NA	NA	CASSSPMGKKGEKLFF	TGTGCCAGCAGTTCCCCGATGGGGAAAAAGGGCGAAAAACTGTTTTTT
TRBJ1-6	TRBV5-1	TRBD1	NA	CASKEGTGVLAPLHF	TGCGCCAGCAAGGAGGGGACAGGGGTTTTAGCACCCCTCCACTTT
TRBJ2-7	TRBV18	NA	NA	CASSSAGYEQYF	TGTGCCAGCTCAAGTGCTGGCTACGAGCAGTACTTC
TRBJ1-1	TRBV7-2	NA	NA	CASSNTRGGNTEAFF	TGTGCCAGCAGTAACACCCGGGGGGGGAACACTGAAGCTTTCTTT
TRBJ2-3	TRBV7-3	NA	NA	CASSLNGGTDTQYF	TGTGCCAGCAGCTTAAACGGGGGAACAGATACGCAGTATTTT
TRBJ2-7	TRBV7-9	TRBD2	NA	CASSLSGAIPYEQYF	TGTGCCAGCAGCCTTAGCGGGGCCATTCCCTACGAGCAGTACTTC
TRBJ2-1	TRBV6-5	NA	NA	CASGPEQFF	TGTGCCAGCGGGCCAGAGCAGTTCTTC
TRBJ2-1	TRBV10-3	NA	NA	CAITADGSYNEQFF	TGTGCCATCACCGCGGACGGCTCGTACAATGAGCAGTTCTTC
TRBJ2-2	TRBV5-1	NA	NA	CASSSAGHGGGGELFF	TGCGCCAGCAGCTCGGCGGGACACGGGGGCGGCGGGGAGCTGTTTTTT
TRBJ1-4	TRBV5-1	NA	NA	CASRADPGVEKLFF	TGCGCCAGCAGAGCGGACCCCGGCGTCGAAAAACTGTTTTTT
TRBJ2-5	TRBV7-2	TRBD2	NA	CASSLLQAGGQETQYF	TGTGCCAGCAGCTTATTGCAAGCGGGAGGGCAAGAGACCCAGTACTTC
TRBJ1-1	TRBV6-5	NA	NA	CASRPDSHNTEAFF	TGTGCCAGCAGGCCAGACAGCCATAACACTGAAGCTTTCTTT
TRBJ1-4	TRBV10-1	NA	NA	CASSEPTSEKLFF	TGCGCCAGCAGTGAGCCGACTAGTGAAAAACTGTTTTTT
TRBJ2-7	TRBV6-5	TRBD1	NA	CASSYSEQGVVRMYF	TGTGCCAGCAGTTATTCAGAACAGGGGGTAGTTCGAATGTACTTC
TRBJ2-7	TRBV5-4	NA	NA	CASSLRVGYEQYF	TGTGCCAGCAGCCTCAGGGTAGGCTACGAGCAGTACTTC
TRBJ1-2	TRBV28	TRBD1	NA	CASERTGAAYGYTF	TGTGCCAGCGAGAGGACAGGGGCCGCCTATGGCTACACCTTC
TRBJ2-1	TRBV2	NA	few	CASSDGGNEQFF	TGTGCCAGCAGTGACGGGGGCAATGAGCAGTTCTTC
TRBJ1-1	TRBV2	NA	few	CAKQWGRTEAFF	TGTGCCAAACAGTGGGGTCGCACTGAAGCTTTCTTT
TRBJ1-6	TRBV21-1	NA	NA	CASSKRHRPKNSYNSPLHF	TGTGCCAGCAGCAAGAGACACCGCCCGAAGAACTCCTATAATTCACCCCTCCACTTT
TRBJ2-1	TRBV11-2	TRBD2	NA	CASSLDTEVAGYNEQFF	TGTGCCAGCAGCTTAGATACTGAAGTAGCGGGGTACAATGAGCAGTTCTTC
TRBJ2-5	TRBV6-5	NA	NA	CASGESGHWETQYF	TGTGCCAGCGGCGAGTCGGGACATTGGGAGACCCAGTACTTC
TRBJ1-1	TRBV15	NA	once	CATSRDIQLNTEAFF	TGTGCCACCAGCAGAGATATTCAGTTGAACACTGAAGCTTTCTTT
TRBJ2-2	TRBV6-5	NA	NA	CASSWRGNTGELFF	TGTGCCAGCAGTTGGCGGGGGAACACCGGGGAGCTGTTTTTT
TRBJ2-5	TRBV10-1	TRBD2	NA	CASSDTGLADKKETQYF	TGCGCCAGCAGTGACACCGGACTAGCGGATAAAAAAGAGACCCAGTACTTC
TRBJ1-1	TRBV5-8	NA	NA	CASSLEGKTEAFF	TGTGCCAGCAGCTTGGAGGGAAAGACTGAAGCTTTCTTT
TRBJ2-7	TRBV28	NA	once	CASSRTDSPVYF	TGTGCCAGCAGTCGGACGGACAGCCCGGTGTACTTC
TRBJ1-2	TRBV19	NA	NA	CASSSLAVIVDGYTF	TGTGCCAGTAGTTCGTTAGCAGTGATAGTGGATGGCTACACCTTC
TRBJ2-7	TRBV20-1	NA	NA	CSIGRIYEQYF	TGCAGCATAGGGCGGATCTACGAGCAGTACTTC
TRBJ1-1	TRBV2	TRBD1	NA	CASTFKTGGVGVTEAFF	TGTGCCAGCACTTTCAAGACAGGGGGCGTAGGAGTCACTGAAGCTTTCTTT
TRBJ2-7	TRBV7-9	NA	once	CASSPGTGGAEQYF	TGTGCCAGCAGCCCAGGGACGGGGGGCGCCGAGCAGTACTTC
TRBJ1-5	TRBV19	TRBD1	NA	CASALGTGFGQPQHF	TGTGCCAGTGCATTAGGGACAGGGTTCGGTCAGCCCCAGCATTTT
TRBJ2-7	TRBV2	TRBD1	NA	CASSVAGGEQYF	TGTGCCAGCAGTGTAGCAGGGGGCGAGCAGTACTTC
TRBJ1-2	TRBV6-1	NA	NA	CASSVGHLYGYTF	TGTGCCAGCTCCGTAGGACACCTCTATGGCTACACCTTC